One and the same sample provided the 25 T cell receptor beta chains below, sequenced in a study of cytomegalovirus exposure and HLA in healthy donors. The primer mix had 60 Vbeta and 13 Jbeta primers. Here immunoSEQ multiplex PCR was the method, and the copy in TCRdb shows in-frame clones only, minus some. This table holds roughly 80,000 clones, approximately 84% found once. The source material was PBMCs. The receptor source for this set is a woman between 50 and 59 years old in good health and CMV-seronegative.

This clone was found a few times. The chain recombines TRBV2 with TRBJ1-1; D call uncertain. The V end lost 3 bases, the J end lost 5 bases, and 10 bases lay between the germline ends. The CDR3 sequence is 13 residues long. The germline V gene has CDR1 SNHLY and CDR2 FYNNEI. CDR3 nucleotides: TGTGCCAGCAGTGAGTTAGAGGGAACTGAAGCTTTCTTT. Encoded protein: CASSELEGTEAFF. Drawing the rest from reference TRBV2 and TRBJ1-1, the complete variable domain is EPEVTQTPSHQVTQMGQEVILRCVPISNHLYFYWYRQILGQKVEFLVSFYNNEISEKSEIFDDQFSVERPDGSNFTLKIRSTKLEDSAMYFCASSELEGTEAFFGQGTRLTVV.

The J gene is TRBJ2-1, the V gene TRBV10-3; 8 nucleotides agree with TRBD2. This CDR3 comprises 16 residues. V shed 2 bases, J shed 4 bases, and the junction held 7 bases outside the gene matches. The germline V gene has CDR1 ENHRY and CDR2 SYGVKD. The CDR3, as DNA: TGTGCCATCAGTGAGCCCAGTCTAGCGGGTTACAATGAGCAGTTCTTC. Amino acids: CAISEPSLAGYNEQFF.

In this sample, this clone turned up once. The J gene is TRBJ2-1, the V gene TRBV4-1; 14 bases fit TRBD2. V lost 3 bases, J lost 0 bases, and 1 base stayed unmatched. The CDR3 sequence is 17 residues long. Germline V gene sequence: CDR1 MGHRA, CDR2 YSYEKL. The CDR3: CASSQGTSGSSYNEQFF. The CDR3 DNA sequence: TGCGCCAGCAGCCAGGGGACTAGCGGGAGCTCCTACAATGAGCAGTTCTTC.

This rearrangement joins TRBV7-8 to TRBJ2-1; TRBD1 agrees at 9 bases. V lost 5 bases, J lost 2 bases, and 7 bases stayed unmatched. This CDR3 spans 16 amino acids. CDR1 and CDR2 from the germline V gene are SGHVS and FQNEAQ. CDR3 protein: CASSRDREVTYNEQFF. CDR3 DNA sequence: TGTGCCAGCAGCCGGGACAGGGAAGTGACCTACAATGAGCAGTTCTTC. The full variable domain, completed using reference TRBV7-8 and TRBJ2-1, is GAGVSQSPRYKVAKRGQDVALRCDPISGHVSLFWYQQALGQGPEFLTYFQNEAQLDKSGLPSDRFFAERPEGSVSTLKIQRTQQEDSAVYLCASSRDREVTYNEQFFGPGTRLTVL.

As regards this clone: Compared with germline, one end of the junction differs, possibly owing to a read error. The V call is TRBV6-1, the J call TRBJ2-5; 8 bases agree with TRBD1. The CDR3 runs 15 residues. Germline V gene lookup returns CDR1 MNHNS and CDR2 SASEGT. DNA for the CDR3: TGTGCCAGCAGGGAAGACAGGGGCCGACCTACGGGGCAGTACTTC. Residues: CASREDRGRPTGQYF.

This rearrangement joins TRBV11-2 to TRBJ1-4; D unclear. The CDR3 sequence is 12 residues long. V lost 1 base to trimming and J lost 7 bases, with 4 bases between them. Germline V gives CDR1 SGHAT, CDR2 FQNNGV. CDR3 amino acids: CASSLVREKLFF. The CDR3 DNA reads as TGTGCCAGCAGCTTAGTTCGTGAAAAACTGTTTTTT.

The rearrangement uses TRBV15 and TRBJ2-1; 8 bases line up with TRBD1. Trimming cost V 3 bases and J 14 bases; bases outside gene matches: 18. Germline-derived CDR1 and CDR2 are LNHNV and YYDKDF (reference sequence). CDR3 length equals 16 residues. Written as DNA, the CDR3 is TGTGCCACCAGCAGCCGCGGACAGGGCGGTGTGGAGGTAAAGTTCTTC. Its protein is CATSSRGQGGVEVKFF.

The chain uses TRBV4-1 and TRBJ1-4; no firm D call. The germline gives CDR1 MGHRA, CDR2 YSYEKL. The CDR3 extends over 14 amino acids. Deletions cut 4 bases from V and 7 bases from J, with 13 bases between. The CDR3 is CASSRGLPIEKLFF. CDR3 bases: TGCGCCAGCAGCCGAGGGCTACCTATTGAAAAACTGTTTTTT.

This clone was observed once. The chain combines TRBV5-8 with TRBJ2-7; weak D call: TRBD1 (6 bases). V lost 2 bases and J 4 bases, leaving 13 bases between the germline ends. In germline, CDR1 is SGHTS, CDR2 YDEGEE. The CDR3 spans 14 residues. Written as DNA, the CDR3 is TGTGCCAGCAGCTTTTCAGGGGCGCGGTACGAGCAGTACGTC. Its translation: CASSFSGARYEQYV.

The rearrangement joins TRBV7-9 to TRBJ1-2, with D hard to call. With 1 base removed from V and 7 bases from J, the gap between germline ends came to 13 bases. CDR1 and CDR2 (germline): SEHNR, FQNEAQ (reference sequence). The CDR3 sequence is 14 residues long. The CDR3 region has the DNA TGTGCCAGCAGCTTAGAAGCGACTCCCTCTGGCTACACCTTC. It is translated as CASSLEATPSGYTF.

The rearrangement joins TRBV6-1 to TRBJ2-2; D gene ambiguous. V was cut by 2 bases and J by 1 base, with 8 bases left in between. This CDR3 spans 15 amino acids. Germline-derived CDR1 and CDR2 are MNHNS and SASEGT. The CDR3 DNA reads TGTGCCAGCAGTGAAAGGCGGAAGAACACCGGGGAGCTGTTTTTT. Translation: CASSERRKNTGELFF.

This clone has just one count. DNA for the CDR3: TGCGCCAGCAGCCAAGATCTGAGGTTACAGGGGAGGAGATACAATGAGCAGTTCTTC. Translating gives CASSQDLRLQGRRYNEQFF. The chain combines TRBV4-1 with TRBJ2-1, with D maybe TRBD1 (7 bases). This CDR3 contains 19 residues. Germline V gene data show CDR1 as MGHRA and CDR2 as YSYEKL. V was trimmed by 0 bases and J by 4 bases, leaving 22 bases between them.

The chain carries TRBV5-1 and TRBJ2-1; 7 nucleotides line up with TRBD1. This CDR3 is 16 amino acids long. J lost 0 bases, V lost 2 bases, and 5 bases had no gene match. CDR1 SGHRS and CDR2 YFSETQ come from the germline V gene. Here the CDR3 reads CASSLQGPSSYNEQFF. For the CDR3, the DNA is TGCGCCAGCAGCTTACAGGGGCCTAGCTCCTACAATGAGCAGTTCTTC.

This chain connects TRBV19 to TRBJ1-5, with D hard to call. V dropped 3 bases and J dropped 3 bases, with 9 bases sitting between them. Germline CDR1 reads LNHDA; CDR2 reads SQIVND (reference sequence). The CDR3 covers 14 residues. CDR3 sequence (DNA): TGTGCCAGTAGTATGCGGGAGACCAATCAGCCCCAGCATTTT. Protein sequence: CASSMRETNQPQHF. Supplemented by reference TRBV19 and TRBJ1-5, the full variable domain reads DGGITQSPKYLFRKEGQNVTLSCEQNLNHDAMYWYRQDPGQGLRLIYYSQIVNDFQKGDIAEGYSVSREKKESFPLTVTSAQKNPTAFYLCASSMRETNQPQHFGDGTRLSIL.

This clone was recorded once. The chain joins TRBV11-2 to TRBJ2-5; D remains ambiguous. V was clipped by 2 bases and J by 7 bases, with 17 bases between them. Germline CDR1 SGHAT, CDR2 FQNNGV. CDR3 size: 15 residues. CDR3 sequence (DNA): TGTGCCAGCAGCTTACACCCCACGCCCCCAGGGACCCAGTACTTC. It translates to CASSLHPTPPGTQYF.

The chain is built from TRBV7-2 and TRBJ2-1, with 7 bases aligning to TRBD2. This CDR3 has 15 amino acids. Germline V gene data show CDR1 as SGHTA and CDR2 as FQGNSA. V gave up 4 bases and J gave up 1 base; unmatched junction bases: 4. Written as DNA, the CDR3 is TGTGCCAGCAGCTCTGGGGGGGGGTCCTACAATGAGCAGTTCTTC. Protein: CASSSGGGSYNEQFF. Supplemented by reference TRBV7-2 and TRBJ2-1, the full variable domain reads GAGVSQSPSNKVTEKGKDVELRCDPISGHTALYWYRQSLGQGLEFLIYFQGNSAPDKSGLPSDRFSAERTGGSVSTLTIQRTQQEDSAVYLCASSSGGGSYNEQFFGPGTRLTVL.

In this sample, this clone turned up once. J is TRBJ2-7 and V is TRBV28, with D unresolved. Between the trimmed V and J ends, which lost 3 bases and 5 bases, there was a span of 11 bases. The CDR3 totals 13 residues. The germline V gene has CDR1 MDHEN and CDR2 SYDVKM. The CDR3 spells CASSFDTRDEQYF. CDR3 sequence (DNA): TGTGCCAGCAGTTTTGATACGAGAGACGAGCAGTACTTC. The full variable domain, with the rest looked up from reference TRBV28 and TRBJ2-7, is DVKVTQSSRYLVKRTGEKVFLECVQDMDHENMFWYRQDPGLGLRLIYFSYDVKMKEKGDIPEGYSVSREKKERFSLILESASTNQTSMYLCASSFDTRDEQYFGPGTRLTVT.

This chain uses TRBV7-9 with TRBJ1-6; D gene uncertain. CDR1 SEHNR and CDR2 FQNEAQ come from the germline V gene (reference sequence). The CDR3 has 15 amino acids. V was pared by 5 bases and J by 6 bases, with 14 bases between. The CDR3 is CASSLGGGSNSPLHF. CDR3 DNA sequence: TGTGCCAGCAGCCTCGGTGGAGGGTCTAATTCACCCCTCCACTTT.

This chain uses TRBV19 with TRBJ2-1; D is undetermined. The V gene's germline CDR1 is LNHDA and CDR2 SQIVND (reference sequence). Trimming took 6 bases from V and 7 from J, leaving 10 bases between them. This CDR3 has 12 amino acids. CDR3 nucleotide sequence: TGTGCCAGTAGAAGAGGCTATAATGAGCAGTTCTTC. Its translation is CASRRGYNEQFF.

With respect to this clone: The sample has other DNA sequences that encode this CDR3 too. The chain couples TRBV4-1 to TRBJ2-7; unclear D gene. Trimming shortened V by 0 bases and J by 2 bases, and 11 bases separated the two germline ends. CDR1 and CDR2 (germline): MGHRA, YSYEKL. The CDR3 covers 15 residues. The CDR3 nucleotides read TGCGCCAGCAGCCAAGATACCAGCGTCCCCTACGAGCAGTACTTC. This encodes CASSQDTSVPYEQYF.

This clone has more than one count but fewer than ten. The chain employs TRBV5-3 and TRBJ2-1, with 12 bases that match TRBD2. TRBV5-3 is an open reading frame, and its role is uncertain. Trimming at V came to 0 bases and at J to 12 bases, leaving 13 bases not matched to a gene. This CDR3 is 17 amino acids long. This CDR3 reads CARSLEGWRLAGEPQFF. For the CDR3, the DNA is TGTGCCAGAAGCTTGGAGGGTTGGCGACTAGCGGGAGAGCCGCAGTTCTTC.

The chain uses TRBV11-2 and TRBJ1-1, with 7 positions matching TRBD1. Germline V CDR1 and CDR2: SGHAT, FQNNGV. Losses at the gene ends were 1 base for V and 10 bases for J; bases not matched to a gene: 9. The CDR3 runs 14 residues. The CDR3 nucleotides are TGTGCCAGCAGCTTAGTGGTGGGGACAGTTGGAGCTTTCTTT. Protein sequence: CASSLVVGTVGAFF.

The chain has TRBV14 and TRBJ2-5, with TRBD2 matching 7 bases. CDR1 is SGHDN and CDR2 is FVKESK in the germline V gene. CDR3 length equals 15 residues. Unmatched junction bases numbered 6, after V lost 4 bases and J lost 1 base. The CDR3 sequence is CASSRGGGLQETQYF. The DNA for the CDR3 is TGTGCCAGCAGCCGGGGGGGAGGTCTCCAAGAGACCCAGTACTTC.

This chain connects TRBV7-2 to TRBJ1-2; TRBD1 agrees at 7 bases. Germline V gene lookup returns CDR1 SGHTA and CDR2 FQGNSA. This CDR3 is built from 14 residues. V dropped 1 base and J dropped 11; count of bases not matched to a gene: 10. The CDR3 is CASSLVTLGGTYTF. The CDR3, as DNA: TGTGCCAGCAGCTTAGTTACCCTAGGGGGCACGTACACCTTC.

The CDR3 sequence: CASKLVSGGAYEQYF. The CDR3 nucleotides read TGTGCCAGCAAACTCGTCAGCGGGGGAGCCTACGAGCAGTACTTC. The rearrangement joins TRBV2 to TRBJ2-7; 8 positions match TRBD2. There are 15 residues in the CDR3. The germline CDR1 and CDR2 sequences are SNHLY and FYNNEI. With V trimmed by 7 bases and J by 2 bases, 10 bases remained unmatched. Combining the CDR3 with reference TRBV2 and TRBJ2-7 gives the whole variable domain EPEVTQTPSHQVTQMGQEVILRCVPISNHLYFYWYRQILGQKVEFLVSFYNNEISEKSEIFDDQFSVERPDGSNFTLKIRSTKLEDSAMYFCASKLVSGGAYEQYFGPGTRLTVT.